These 31 T cell receptor beta chains came from one sample sequenced in a study of regulatory T cells in long-lasting Graves disease. Time point described: newly diagnosed GD, antithyroid drugs for less than 3 months. With RNA extracted from PBMCs as input, the TCR library was made. Construction of the TCR beta libraries employed iRepertoire HTBI primers in conjunction with Arm-PCR of CDR3 regions. TCRdb reprocessed the multiplex PCR reads with MiXCR, giving one entry per CDR3 protein. The table has a few hundred thousand distinct CDR3 sequences, 10% to 15% seen once. These data were also filed under a second study, of T cells in Graves' hyperthyroidism and ophthalmopathy.

Here the sequenced sample was peripheral blood mononuclear cells (PBMCs), taken at new diagnosis, from a patient treated with antithyroid drugs. Receptor source: a woman in her late teens or twenties with Graves disease.

This clonotype was seen more than once but under ten times. The gene calls are TRBV19 and TRBJ1-1, with D uncertain. The CDR3 is made up of 16 amino acids. V gave up 3 bases and J gave up 3 bases, with 17 bases separating them. CDR1 and CDR2 from the germline V gene are LNHDA and SQIVND (reference sequence). As DNA, the CDR3 is TGTGCCAGTAGTATTCCGGGTTTCTCTCGGGACACTGAAGCTTTCTTT. Its translation is CASSIPGFSRDTEAFF.

The J gene is TRBJ1-1, the V gene TRBV6-5, with a possible D match to TRBD1 (5 bases). The CDR3 extends over 15 amino acids. The V end lost 2 bases, the J end lost 5 bases, and 15 bases lay between the germline ends. Per the germline V gene, CDR1 is MNHEY and CDR2 is SVGAGI. The CDR3 here is CASSYKGNGGTEAFF. The CDR3 coding sequence is TGTGCCAGCAGTTACAAGGGCAATGGGGGGACTGAAGCTTTCTTT.

This clonotype showed up many times. This rearrangement joins TRBV12-3 or TRBV12-4 to TRBJ1-2; D is possibly TRBD1 (6 bases). CDR3 length equals 17 residues. Trimming took 5 bases from V and 2 from J, leaving 21 bases between them. The CDR3: CASSTRGGAELNYGYTF. DNA of the CDR3: TGTGCCAGCAGTACCCGAGGGGGGGCGGAACTAAACTATGGCTACACCTTC.

In its sample, this clonotype was seen many times. V gene TRBV5-8 combines with J gene TRBJ1-6; D is undetermined. This CDR3 is 15 amino acids long. Germline V gives CDR1 SGHTS, CDR2 YDEGEE. V was trimmed by 5 bases and J by 5 bases, leaving 14 bases between them. Written as DNA, the CDR3 is TGTGCCAGCAGGGGATCATCGAACCATAATTCACCCCTCCACTTT. Protein sequence: CASRGSSNHNSPLHF.

This clonotype was picked up a small number of times. The junction shows a germline mismatch at one end, possibly a read error. V gene TRBV7-3 combines with J gene TRBJ1-1; D not resolved. CDR3 length: 14 amino acids. CDR1 and CDR2 (germline): SGHTA, FQGTGA. CDR3 in amino acids: CAGSPGTANTEAFF. The CDR3 DNA reads TGTGCCGGCAGCCCCGGAACAGCGAACACTGAAGCTTTCTTT.

This clonotype was picked up many times. V and J are TRBV12-3 or TRBV12-4 and TRBJ2-7; D gene ambiguous. CDR3 length: 13 amino acids. Between the trimmed V and J ends, which lost 5 bases and 2 bases, there was a span of 10 bases. Here the CDR3 DNA reads TGTGCCAGCAGTGACTTGCACGCCTACGAGCAGTACTTC. Translation: CASSDLHAYEQYF.

This clonotype was recorded at least ten times. The rearrangement uses TRBV6-2 or TRBV6-3 and TRBJ1-2, with 8 bases lining up with TRBD1. Looked up from germline, CDR1 is MNHEY and CDR2 is SVGEGT. CDR3 length: 14 residues. V lost 7 bases and J lost 4; bases outside the gene matches: 8. As DNA, the CDR3 is TGTGCCAGCACACCAGGGGGCTACTCCTATGGCTACACCTTC. This sequence encodes CASTPGGYSYGYTF.

In this sample, this clonotype turned up many times. V and J are TRBV5-1 and TRBJ1-1, with 8 positions matching TRBD1. Germline values: CDR1 SGHRS, CDR2 YFSETQ. The CDR3 is made up of 13 amino acids. The junction had 8 bases not matched to a gene; V was cut back by 3 bases and J by 10 bases. The CDR3 nucleotides read TGCGCCAGCAGCTCTACGGACAGGGCTGCAGCTTTCTTT. Protein sequence: CASSSTDRAAAFF.

A few counts support this clonotype. This chain links TRBV4-1 with TRBJ1-1; D ambiguous. The CDR3 loop spans 17 amino acids. Trimming took 4 bases from V and 1 from J, leaving 19 bases between them. Germline lookup yields CDR1 MGHRA and CDR2 YSYEKL. The CDR3: CASSPFLGLETNTEAFF. The CDR3 DNA sequence: TGCGCCAGCAGCCCCTTCCTGGGGTTAGAGACGAACACTGAAGCTTTCTTT.

This clonotype was observed at least ten times. The chain couples TRBV12-3 or TRBV12-4 to TRBJ1-5, with D unclear. The CDR3 length is 13 residues. Trimming cost V 3 bases and J 2 bases, with 5 bases left between them. CDR3 bases: TGTGCCAGCAGTTTTAATGGCAATCAGCCCCAGCATTTT. This sequence encodes CASSFNGNQPQHF.

The chain carries TRBV11-1 and TRBJ2-1, with D uncertain. The CDR3 covers 12 residues. V lost 1 base and J lost 10, with 8 bases in between. Germline V gene lookup returns CDR1 SGHAT and CDR2 FQDESV (reference sequence). CDR3 in DNA: TGTGCCAGCAGCTTAGAGACTGGAGAGCAGTTCTTC. As protein: CASSLETGEQFF.

The table lists this clonotype with a few counts. A much larger clone differs by one base, so this may be a read error. V and J are TRBV12-3 or TRBV12-4 and TRBJ1-2; no reliable D call. The CDR3 runs 14 residues. V was trimmed by 8 bases and J by 9 bases, leaving 22 bases between them. The CDR3 protein is CASAFARGPPSYTF. DNA for the CDR3: TGTGCCAGCGCTTTCGCTCGAGGGCCCCCCAGCTACACCTTC.

The gene calls are TRBV10-3 and TRBJ2-1; TRBD1 agrees at 12 bases. Germline V lookup: CDR1 ENHRY, CDR2 SYGVKD. The trim removed 1 base at V and 4 bases at J, leaving 14 bases unmatched. CDR3 size: 20 residues. The CDR3 DNA follows: TGTGCCATCAGTGAGTTAGATGGGACAGGGGGCCCCGTTCGGTACAATGAGCAGTTCTTC. Its protein is CAISELDGTGGPVRYNEQFF.

This rearrangement joins TRBV7-6 to TRBJ2-1; D perhaps matches TRBD1 (6 bases). V lost 1 base, J lost 5 bases, and 12 bases lay in between. The CDR3 runs 15 residues. Germline V gene sequence: CDR1 SGHVS, CDR2 FNYEAQ. The CDR3 DNA follows: TGTGCCAGCAGCTTAGACAGGGAAAGCCACAATGAGCAGTTCTTC. The encoded protein is CASSLDRESHNEQFF.

This clonotype has a count of ten or more. The chain combines TRBV6-1 with TRBJ2-4; no clear D. Trimming stripped 4 bases from V and 6 bases from J, with 7 bases between. This CDR3 region has 12 residues. Germline V CDR1 and CDR2: MNHNS, SASEGT. The CDR3 loop is CASSAAGNIQYF. The CDR3 DNA is TGTGCCAGCAGTGCCGCCGGAAACATTCAGTACTTC.

As regards this clonotype: This could be a read error, since a much larger clone is one nucleotide away. The chain couples TRBV20-1 to TRBJ1-1; no firm D call. The V end was cut by 4 bases, the J end by 8 bases, with 23 bases between. The CDR3 has 15 amino acids. Germline assignment: CDR1 DFQATT and CDR2 SNEGSKA (reference sequence). CDR3: CSANPGDGDGGEAFF. DNA of the CDR3: TGCAGTGCTAATCCGGGAGACGGGGATGGAGGCGAAGCTTTCTTT.

This clonotype was recorded at least ten times. The rearrangement joins TRBV6-1 to TRBJ2-1, with 8 bases identical to TRBD2. The V gene end was trimmed by 7 bases and the J gene end by 5 bases; junction bases not matched to a gene: 10. CDR1 and CDR2 from the germline V gene are MNHNS and SASEGT. The CDR3 is 15 amino acids. CDR3 DNA: TGTGCCAGCACCTTACTCCCCGGGGGGGACAATGAGCAGTTCTTC. This encodes CASTLLPGGDNEQFF.

The table lists this clonotype with many counts. J is TRBJ2-3 and V is TRBV5-1, with TRBD1 as a possible D gene (7 bases). V lost 7 bases and J 0 bases, leaving 15 bases between the germline ends. Germline CDR1 and CDR2: SGHRS and YFSETQ. There are 15 residues in the CDR3. The CDR3 nucleotides are TGCGCCAGCTATGGGGGGACAGCTAGCACAGATACGCAGTATTTT. This translates into CASYGGTASTDTQYF.

This clonotype was detected only a few times. V and J are TRBV7-9 and TRBJ2-6; 7 nucleotides match TRBD1. J gave up 3 bases and V 5 bases, and 10 bases lay outside the gene matches. The germline CDR1 and CDR2 sequences are SEHNR and FQNEAQ (reference sequence). This CDR3 has 17 amino acids. The CDR3 spells CASSNFDRAVGANVLTF. CDR3 DNA: TGTGCCAGCAGCAATTTTGACAGGGCGGTTGGGGCCAACGTCCTGACTTTC.

This clonotype was detected only a few times. The chain joins TRBV29-1 to TRBJ1-2; 7 bases are a match to TRBD1. Losses at the gene ends were 6 bases for V and 7 bases for J; bases not matched to a gene: 5. This CDR3 contains 11 residues. Germline CDR1 reads SQVTM; CDR2 reads ANQGSEA. In nucleotides, the CDR3 is TGCAGCGTCGCAAACAGGGGTGGCTACACCTTC. Amino acids: CSVANRGGYTF.

This clonotype has only a few counts. The rearrangement uses TRBV7-9 and TRBJ1-1; 7 bases line up with TRBD1. This CDR3 spans 13 amino acids. The junction had 6 bases not matched to a gene; V was cut back by 5 bases and J by 6 bases. Germline CDR1 and CDR2: SEHNR and FQNEAQ (reference sequence). CDR3 sequence reads: CASSQDRAAEAFF. CDR3 nucleotide sequence: TGTGCCAGCAGCCAAGACAGGGCCGCTGAAGCTTTCTTT. Looking up the rest from reference TRBV7-9 and TRBJ1-1 gives the full variable domain: DTGVSQNPRHKITKRGQNVTFRCDPISEHNRLYWYRQTLGQGPEFLTYFQNEAQLEKSRLLSDRFSAERPKGSFSTLEIQRTEQGDSAMYLCASSQDRAAEAFFGQGTRLTVV.

This clonotype was seen once. The chain has TRBV11-1 and TRBJ2-7; D remains unclear. Trimming pared 5 bases from V and 4 bases from J, leaving 15 bases between. The CDR3 totals 14 residues. Germline V gene data show CDR1 as SGHAT and CDR2 as FQDESV (reference sequence). CDR3 region: CASSPSSGVYEQYF. CDR3 DNA sequence: TGTGCCAGCAGCCCCTCCAGTGGGGTGTACGAGCAGTACTTC.

This clonotype was detected many times. The gene calls are TRBV18 and TRBJ1-3, with D maybe TRBD1 (5 bases). V lost 6 bases, J lost 4 bases, and 16 bases lay in between. The CDR3 spans 15 residues. CDR1 is KGHSH and CDR2 is LQKENI in the germline V gene. The CDR3 reads CASSARGSTGNTIYF. The DNA of the CDR3 is TGTGCCAGCTCCGCCCGGGGGTCGACGGGAAACACCATATATTTT.

This clonotype was seen ten or more times. The chain carries TRBV5-1 and TRBJ2-1, with TRBD2 matching 8 bases. The CDR3 runs 16 residues. The V gene end was trimmed by 2 bases and the J gene end by 7 bases; junction bases not matched to a gene: 11. Germline assignment: CDR1 SGHRS and CDR2 YFSETQ. The CDR3 DNA reads as TGCGCCAGCAGCTTTAGATACGGGAGGGCCCCTAATGAGCAGTTCTTC. This translates into CASSFRYGRAPNEQFF.

The gene calls are TRBV6-5 and TRBJ2-7; no clear D. The CDR3 spans 15 residues. V dropped 0 bases and J dropped 4 bases, with 13 bases sitting between them. Germline CDR1 and CDR2: MNHEY and SVGAGI. The DNA for the CDR3 is TGTGCCAGCAGTTACTCCGCGACCCCTGGGTACGAGCAGTACGTC. The encoded protein is CASSYSATPGYEQYV.

Many counts were recorded for this clonotype. The rearrangement links TRBV7-9 to TRBJ2-3; 8 bases are a match to TRBD1. Germline trimming cut 5 bases from V and 2 bases from J; bases unmatched to any gene: 12. The CDR3 sequence is 17 residues long. Germline lookup yields CDR1 SEHNR and CDR2 FQNEAQ (reference sequence). The CDR3 protein is CASSAGFTGGPTDTQYF. The CDR3 region has the DNA TGTGCCAGCAGCGCCGGATTCACAGGGGGTCCCACAGATACGCAGTATTTT.

This clonotype showed up many times. This chain connects TRBV7-6 to TRBJ1-5; 7 nucleotides agree with TRBD1. The germline V gene has CDR1 SGHVS and CDR2 FNYEAQ. The length of the CDR3 is 13 residues. Unmatched junction bases numbered 6, after V lost 6 bases and J lost 7 bases. The chain's CDR3 is CASSAGGRQPQHF. For the CDR3, the DNA is TGTGCCAGCAGTGCAGGGGGTCGACAGCCCCAGCATTTT. Variable domain in full (rest from reference TRBV7-6 and TRBJ1-5): GAGVSQSPRYKVTKRGQDVALRCDPISGHVSLYWYRQALGQGPEFLTYFNYEAQQDKSGLPNDRFSAERPEGSISTLTIQRTEQRDSAMYRCASSAGGRQPQHFGDGTRLSIL.

V gene TRBV3-1 combines with J gene TRBJ2-5; tentative D call: TRBD2 (5 bases). The CDR3 totals 15 residues. Germline V lookup: CDR1 LGHDT, CDR2 YNNKEL (reference sequence). Trimming removed 0 bases from V and 5 bases from J, with 13 bases in between. CDR3 amino acids: CASSQDPPRGETQYF. The DNA for the CDR3 is TGTGCCAGCAGCCAAGATCCCCCGAGAGGGGAGACCCAGTACTTC.

Concerning this clonotype: Just one base apart from a much larger clone, this may be a read error. The chain carries TRBV2 and TRBJ2-1; D is uncertain. The CDR3 loop spans 11 amino acids. Germline CDR1 reads SNHLY; CDR2 reads FYNNEI. The V end lost 3 bases, the J end lost 14 bases, and 11 bases lay between the germline ends. This CDR3 reads CASSEPPSKFF. In nucleotides, the CDR3 is TGTGCCAGCAGTGAGCCCCCGAGTAAGTTCTTC.

This clonotype was recorded a few times. The chain employs TRBV16 and TRBJ2-6; D could derive from TRBD1 or TRBD2 (6 bases each). The length of the CDR3 is 16 residues. Germline V gene lookup returns CDR1 KGHSY and CDR2 FQNENV. The V gene lost 8 bases and the J gene lost 0 bases, with 14 bases spanning the gap. CDR3 DNA: TGTGCCAGCGGGGGGCGATACCTCTCTGGGGCCAACGTCCTGACTTTC. As protein: CASGGRYLSGANVLTF.

This clonotype was observed at least ten times. The chain carries TRBV18 and TRBJ1-5; 11 bases line up with TRBD1. The length of the CDR3 is 14 residues. Germline trimming cut 5 bases from V and 7 bases from J; bases unmatched to any gene: 4. Germline CDR1 and CDR2: KGHSH and LQKENI. The CDR3 bases are TGTGCCAGCTCATCAGGACAGGGGGCCCAGCCCCAGCATTTT. The encoded protein is CASSSGQGAQPQHF. Full variable domain (remainder filled in from reference TRBV18 and TRBJ1-5): NAGVMQNPRHLVRRRGQEARLRCSPMKGHSHVYWYRQLPEEGLKFMVYLQKENIIDESGMPKERFSAEFPKEGPSILRIQQVVRGDSAAYFCASSSGQGAQPQHFGDGTRLSIL.